This T cell receptor (beta chain) appears in the sequencing data of a study of post-analysis software for immune sequencing data. At the level of the study: Secondary progressive, relapsing-remitting and progressive-relapsing multiple sclerosis were among the included disease courses. Overall study findings and caveats: In patients, TRBV5-6, TRBV5-1 and TRBV20-1 belonged to five TRBV segments found more frequently than in controls. Samples made in the same batch grouped tightly together by F measure.

V dropped 5 bases and J dropped 3 bases, with 14 bases sitting between them. The germline V gene encodes CDR1 MNHNS and CDR2 SASEGT. This CDR3 contains 15 residues. Comments on this clonotype: The target antigen is unknown.

The TCR beta cDNA libraries carried unique molecular identifiers. Input of about 0.9 to 10 million T cells yielded 500,000 to 650,000 cDNA molecules. TCRdb processed the PCR reads anew with MiXCR; each CDR3 protein has one entry. Of hundreds of thousands of distinct CDR3 sequences in the sample, approximately 59% were seen once. The TCR comes from a girl between 2 and 10 years old with multiple sclerosis. The chain carries TRBV6-1 and TRBJ2-1; no firm D call. The material sequenced was blood. CDR3 DNA: TGTGCCAGCAGTTCCGTCAGGCTTTTCTACAATGAGCAGTTCTTC. This translates into CASSSVRLFYNEQFF.